Here is one T cell receptor beta chain with its context. The repertoire was sequenced with immunoSEQ multiplex PCR; TCRdb's copy has only in-frame clones and lacks some. The table has about 200,000 clones, under 90% seen once. V was clipped by 0 bases and J by 8 bases, with 18 bases between them. The CDR3 loop spans 16 amino acids. From germline, CDR1 is SGHRS and CDR2 YFSETQ. These data are taken from a study of blood T cell repertoires in COVID-19. This clonotype was sampled from a woman aged 40 to 50 with active or convalescent COVID-19. The chain combines TRBV5-1 with TRBJ1-5; D possibly corresponds to TRBD1 (5 bases). Sequenced material: peripheral blood. The CDR3 here is CASSLGGASVVEPQHF. In DNA, the CDR3 is TGCGCCAGCAGCTTGGGTGGGGCCTCCGTAGTTGAGCCCCAGCATTTT.